Shown below are 25 T cell receptor beta chains from a single sample sequenced in a study of T cell repertoires in cytomegalovirus infection. TCRdb re-analysed the reads in MiXCR, keeping a single row per CDR3 protein. The profile shows 200,000 to 250,000 distinct CDR3 sequences, around 40% of them singletons. Their antigens are not known. Here the sequenced sample was CD8+ T cells from cultured PBMCs, taken from culture after CMV antigen stimulation. These TCRs come from a human donor in good health (CMV status not recorded). Some clones in this sample may be carry-over from other donors' samples.

The V and J genes are TRBV3-1 and TRBJ2-5; 9 positions agree with TRBD1. The CDR3 is made up of 16 amino acids. V shed 0 bases and J 4 bases; nucleotides not matched to a gene: 6. The germline CDR1 and CDR2 sequences are LGHDT and YNNKEL (reference sequence). CDR3 nucleotides: TGTGCCAGCAGCCAAGATTTGGACAGGGGAGGAGAGACCCAGTACTTC. Protein product: CASSQDLDRGGETQYF.

This chain links TRBV7-9 with TRBJ2-1; 14 bases map to TRBD2. V shed 3 bases, J shed 4 bases, and the junction held 8 bases outside the gene matches. The CDR3 length is 18 residues. The germline CDR1 and CDR2 sequences are SEHNR and FQNEAQ (reference sequence). The CDR3 reads CASSFLPGLAGVYNEQFF. Here the CDR3 DNA reads TGTGCCAGCAGCTTCTTGCCGGGACTAGCGGGGGTTTACAATGAGCAGTTCTTC.

The V call is TRBV7-6, the J call TRBJ1-1, with D perhaps matching TRBD1 (6 bases). The CDR3 loop spans 13 amino acids. Between the trimmed V and J ends, which lost 2 bases and 8 bases, there was a span of 12 bases. Germline V CDR1 and CDR2: SGHVS, FNYEAQ. CDR3 coding DNA: TGTGCCAGCAGCTTATTCCGAGGGGGAGAAGCTTTCTTT. Amino acids: CASSLFRGGEAFF.

This clonotype was recorded a few times. The chain has TRBV19 and TRBJ1-1; TRBD1 is a possible D gene (5 bases). Germline loops: CDR1 LNHDA, CDR2 SQIVND (reference sequence). The CDR3 runs to 15 residues. V gave up 2 bases and J gave up 3 bases, with 13 bases separating them. The CDR3 loop is CASSISGTDYTEAFF. Written as DNA, the CDR3 is TGTGCCAGTAGTATATCCGGGACTGACTACACTGAAGCTTTCTTT.

The rearrangement links TRBV7-6 to TRBJ1-2, with a tentative D call TRBD1 (5 bases). Between the trimmed V and J ends, which lost 0 bases and 3 bases, there was a span of 8 bases. CDR1 is SGHVS and CDR2 is FNYEAQ in the germline V gene. The CDR3 has 14 residues. CDR3 sequence: CASSLATAYYGYTF. The CDR3 DNA reads as TGTGCCAGCAGCTTAGCGACAGCTTACTATGGCTACACCTTC.

At least ten counts were recorded for this clonotype. The chain links TRBV7-2 to TRBJ2-1, with D possibly matching TRBD2 (5 bases). V shed 4 bases and J shed 9 bases, with 10 bases lying between them. CDR3 length: 12 amino acids. Per germline, CDR1 SGHTA and CDR2 FQGNSA. CDR3 DNA sequence: TGTGCCAGCAGCTCAACCCGGGGTGAGCAGTTCTTC. Translation gives CASSSTRGEQFF.

In this sample, this clonotype turned up many times. The J gene is TRBJ1-2, the V gene TRBV12-3 or TRBV12-4; unclear D gene. CDR3 size: 13 residues. With 5 bases removed from V and 3 bases from J, the gap between germline ends came to 10 bases. The CDR3 nucleotides are TGTGCCAGCAGTATAGACACCCACTATGGCTACACCTTC. It translates to CASSIDTHYGYTF.

This clonotype was seen many times. This chain uses TRBV7-2 with TRBJ2-4; the D gene is possibly TRBD2 (5 bases). CDR1 and CDR2 from the germline V gene are SGHTA and FQGNSA. V lost 2 bases and J 3 bases, leaving 17 bases between the germline ends. The CDR3 has 17 amino acids. CDR3 nucleotides: TGTGCCAGCAGCTTATCCCCTGGGGAGTGGGGCAAAAACATTCAGTACTTC. Translated, it gives CASSLSPGEWGKNIQYF.

This clonotype has a handful of counts. J is TRBJ2-7 and V is TRBV6-1; the D is unclear. The CDR3 contains 16 residues. The germline gives CDR1 MNHNS, CDR2 SASEGT. Trimming left V 3 bases short and J 0 bases short, with 15 bases between. CDR3 bases: TGTGCCAGCAGTGAGAACCGACGGAAAAGCTCCTACGAGCAGTACTTC. As protein: CASSENRRKSSYEQYF.

The gene calls are TRBV6-1 and TRBJ1-5; 8 positions agree with TRBD1. The germline V gene encodes CDR1 MNHNS and CDR2 SASEGT. The CDR3 is 14 residues long. Unmatched junction bases numbered 6, after V lost 6 bases and J lost 5 bases. The CDR3 DNA follows: TGTGCCAGCAGGGAGGACAGGGTGCATCAGCCCCAGCATTTT. This codes for CASREDRVHQPQHF.

V gene TRBV18 combines with J gene TRBJ2-7; D may match TRBD1 or TRBD2 (7 bases each). V lost 1 base and J 3 bases, leaving 19 bases between the germline ends. This CDR3 has 17 residues. Germline CDR1 KGHSH, CDR2 LQKENI. Here the CDR3 DNA reads TGTGCCAGCTCACCACGGGGAGGGGGCGCGGGGATCTACGAGCAGTACTTC. The encoded protein is CASSPRGGGAGIYEQYF.

The chain has TRBV9 and TRBJ1-2; no definite D call. Looked up from germline, CDR1 is SGDLS and CDR2 is YYNGEE. The CDR3 contains 13 residues. The germline V and J ends were trimmed by 5 bases and 4 bases, with 12 bases remaining between them. The CDR3 DNA reads as TGTGCCAGCAGTACCACGGGGTCCTATGGCTACACCTTC. Its protein product is CASSTTGSYGYTF.

This clonotype has only a few counts. The gene calls are TRBV7-9 and TRBJ2-7; possible D gene TRBD2, 6 bases. The germline V gene encodes CDR1 SEHNR and CDR2 FQNEAQ (reference sequence). Trimming left V 5 bases short and J 2 bases short, with 19 bases between. This CDR3 has 16 amino acids. CDR3 sequence: CASSRGPGTDTYEQYF. Written as DNA, the CDR3 is TGTGCCAGCAGCCGAGGGCCCGGGACTGATACCTACGAGCAGTACTTC.

This clonotype has a handful of counts. This chain connects TRBV11-2 to TRBJ1-5; a possible D gene is TRBD1 (6 bases). Trimming stripped 1 base from V and 6 bases from J, with 10 bases between. The CDR3 has 14 residues. Germline-derived CDR1 and CDR2 are SGHAT and FQNNGV. This CDR3 is CASSLVGGGQPQHF. In DNA, the CDR3 is TGTGCCAGCAGCTTAGTGGGAGGGGGTCAGCCCCAGCATTTT.

This clonotype has more than one count but fewer than ten. The chain couples TRBV7-3 to TRBJ2-7; tentative D call: TRBD1 (6 bases). This CDR3 is built from 15 residues. Germline-derived CDR1 and CDR2 are SGHTA and FQGTGA. V shed 2 bases and J shed 5 bases, with 16 bases lying between them. The CDR3 coding sequence is TGTGCCAGCAGCTTAGAGCAGGGGTTGGTCAACGAGCAGTACTTC. Its protein is CASSLEQGLVNEQYF. The entire variable domain, with the rest obtained from reference TRBV7-3 and TRBJ2-7, is as follows: GAGVSQTPSNKVTEKGKYVELRCDPISGHTALYWYRQSLGQGPEFLIYFQGTGAADDSGLPNDRFFAVRPEGSVSTLKIQRTERGDSAVYLCASSLEQGLVNEQYFGPGTRLTVT.

A single count supports this clonotype. The gene calls are TRBV7-4 and TRBJ1-5, with D perhaps matching TRBD1 (6 bases). This CDR3 has 14 residues. Trimming stripped 5 bases from V and 2 bases from J, with 10 bases between. Germline V gives CDR1 SGHVT, CDR2 SQSDAQ. The CDR3 loop reads CASSPPGGNQPQHF. In DNA form, the CDR3 reads TGTGCCAGCAGCCCTCCAGGGGGCAATCAGCCCCAGCATTTT.

The V call is TRBV6-8, the J call TRBJ2-1, with TRBD1 matching 12 bases. The CDR3 sequence is 17 residues long. J lost 4 bases, V lost 5 bases, and 9 bases had no gene match. The germline V gene has CDR1 MNHGY and CDR2 SAAAGT. The CDR3 loop is CASSMPGQGAPYNEQFF. CDR3 in DNA: TGTGCCAGCAGTATGCCGGGACAGGGGGCGCCGTACAATGAGCAGTTCTTC.

To note about this clonotype: An end of the junction does not agree with germline; a read error may underlie this. J is TRBJ2-1 and V is TRBV7-6, with D perhaps given as TRBD1 or TRBD2 (7 bases each). The CDR3 is made up of 15 amino acids. Looked up from germline, CDR1 is SGHVS and CDR2 is FNYEAQ. In nucleotides, the CDR3 is TGTGCTAGCAGCCCCGAGACAGGGAGGGTAGATGAGCAGTTCTTC. Its protein is CASSPETGRVDEQFF.

The rearrangement uses TRBV4-2 and TRBJ2-2, with a possible D match to TRBD2 (6 bases). The CDR3 covers 16 residues. Germline V CDR1 and CDR2: LGHNA, YNFKEQ. Trimming removed 0 bases at V and 2 bases at J, with 10 bases between. CDR3 sequence reads: CASSQDTGRNTGELFF. CDR3 in DNA: TGTGCCAGCAGCCAAGATACCGGGAGAAACACCGGGGAGCTGTTTTTT.

This chain joins TRBV7-9 and TRBJ2-7; tentative D call: TRBD2 (6 bases). This CDR3 spans 14 amino acids. The V gene lost 4 bases and the J gene lost 3 bases, with 13 bases spanning the gap. Per the germline V gene, CDR1 is SEHNR and CDR2 is FQNEAQ (reference sequence). This CDR3 is CASSSGVRVYEQYF. The CDR3, as DNA: TGTGCCAGCAGCTCGGGAGTGAGAGTCTACGAGCAGTACTTC.

This clonotype was recorded a few times. The chain carries TRBV7-9 and TRBJ2-1; no clear D. This CDR3 is 13 amino acids long. Between the trimmed V and J ends, which lost 5 bases and 7 bases, there was a span of 12 bases. From germline, CDR1 is SEHNR and CDR2 FQNEAQ (reference sequence). CDR3 in amino acids: CASSALLVNEQFF. The CDR3 bases are TGTGCCAGCAGCGCCCTCTTGGTGAATGAGCAGTTCTTC.

The CDR3 spells CAISPDRAYNEQFF. The CDR3 DNA reads as TGTGCCATCAGTCCTGACAGGGCCTACAATGAGCAGTTCTTC. The chain couples TRBV10-3 to TRBJ2-1, with TRBD1 matching 7 bases. Germline V lookup: CDR1 ENHRY, CDR2 SYGVKD. The CDR3 spans 14 residues. The junction had 3 bases not matched to a gene; V was cut back by 5 bases and J by 2 bases.

The V and J genes are TRBV12-3 or TRBV12-4 and TRBJ1-1, with D perhaps matching TRBD1 (5 bases). Trimming removed 3 bases at V and 4 bases at J, with 12 bases between. The CDR3 sequence is 14 residues long. Written as DNA, the CDR3 is TGTGCCAGCAGTTTCACAGGTTTGGCCACTGAAGCTTTCTTT. Protein: CASSFTGLATEAFF.

The DNA for the CDR3 is TGTGCCAGCACCATGGGGGCGGTTGAAGCTTTCTTT. Its protein is CASTMGAVEAFF. This chain links TRBV12-3 or TRBV12-4 with TRBJ1-1, with D possibly being TRBD1 (6 bases). The CDR3 totals 12 residues. The V end lost 7 bases, the J end lost 7 bases, and 13 bases lay between the germline ends.

The chain couples TRBV2 to TRBJ2-7; TRBD1 might be the D (5 bases). Germline V CDR1 and CDR2: SNHLY, FYNNEI. This CDR3 contains 15 residues. Trimming cost V 3 bases and J 1 base, with 13 bases left between them. CDR3 in amino acids: CASSESDTESYEQYF. The CDR3 DNA reads as TGTGCCAGCAGTGAGTCGGACACCGAGTCCTACGAGCAGTACTTC.